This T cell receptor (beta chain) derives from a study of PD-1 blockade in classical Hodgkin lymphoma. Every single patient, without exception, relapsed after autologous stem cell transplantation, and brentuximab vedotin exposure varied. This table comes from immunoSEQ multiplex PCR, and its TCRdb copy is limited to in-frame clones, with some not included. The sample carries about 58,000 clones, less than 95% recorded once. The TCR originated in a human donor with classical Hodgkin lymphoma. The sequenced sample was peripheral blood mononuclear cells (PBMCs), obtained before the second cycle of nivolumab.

DNA for the CDR3: TGCGCCAGCAGCTTTCGGACTAGCGGGGGCTCCGGGGAGCTGTTTTTT. This translates into CASSFRTSGGSGELFF. V and J are TRBV5-1 and TRBJ2-2, with 13 bases identical to TRBD2. The germline CDR1 and CDR2 sequences are SGHRS and YFSETQ. The CDR3 has 16 residues. The V and J ends lost 2 bases and 6 bases, in that order; junction bases with no gene match: 4.